This T cell receptor beta chain was sequenced in a study of siplizumab effects on memory and regulatory T cells. The ends were cut back, 5 bases at V and 1 base at J, with 11 bases in the middle. Germline loops: CDR1 LNHNV, CDR2 YYDKDF (reference sequence). The CDR3 loop spans 14 amino acids. Clones were sequenced by immunoSEQ multiplex PCR, and TCRdb holds only the in-frame ones, with some missing. The sample has 50,000 to 70,000 clones, roughly 96% seen once. Source material: naive CD8+ T cells sorted from blood. This TCR was recovered from a human donor in good health. This chain links TRBV15 with TRBJ1-1, with D unresolved. The CDR3 DNA follows: TGTGCCACCAGCTCGGTGGCAGCGAACACTGAAGCTTTCTTT. This gives the protein CATSSVAANTEAFF.